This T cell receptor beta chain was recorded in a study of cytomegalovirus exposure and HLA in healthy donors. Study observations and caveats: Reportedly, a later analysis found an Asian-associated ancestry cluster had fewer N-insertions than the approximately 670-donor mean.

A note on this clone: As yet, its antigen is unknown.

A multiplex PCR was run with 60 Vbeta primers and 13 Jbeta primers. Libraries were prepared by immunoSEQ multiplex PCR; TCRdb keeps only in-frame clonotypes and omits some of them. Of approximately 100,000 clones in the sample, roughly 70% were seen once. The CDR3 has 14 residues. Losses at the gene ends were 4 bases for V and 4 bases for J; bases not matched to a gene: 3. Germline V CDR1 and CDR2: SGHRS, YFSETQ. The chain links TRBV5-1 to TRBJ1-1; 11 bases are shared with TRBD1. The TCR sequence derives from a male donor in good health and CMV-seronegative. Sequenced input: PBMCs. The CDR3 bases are TGCGCCAGCAGCAGCGGGACAGGGGGCACTGAAGCTTTCTTT. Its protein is CASSSGTGGTEAFF.